Described below is a single T cell receptor (beta chain) sequence and its context. Its antigen is undetermined. These data belong to a study of a mutant IDH1 vaccine in newly diagnosed glioma. Study overall: The treated population exhibited a male proportion of around 62%, a female proportion of roughly 40%, and a mean age of roughly 41 years. Standard pretreatment was either radiotherapy, temozolomide, or, for most, radiochemotherapy with temozolomide.

Whole-study findings and limits: Pseudoprogression appears to have had no connection to changes in top peripheral T cell clonotypes. Among patients, around 93% showed immune responses induced by the vaccine.

Generated by immunoSEQ multiplex PCR, the TCRdb table keeps only in-frame clones and is missing some. Among over 30,000 clones listed, 65% to 80% were seen once. V lost 4 bases and J lost 5; bases outside the gene matches: 10. CDR3 length: 17 residues. CDR1 and CDR2 (germline): MGHRA, YSYEKL. Time point denoted: baseline, week 1 (first vaccination visit). Treatment described: pre-vaccination baseline after standard-of-care therapy. The chain links TRBV4-1 to TRBJ2-5; 13 bases are shared with TRBD2. The material sequenced was peripheral blood mononuclear cells (PBMCs), taken from a glioma patient treated with radiotherapy, temozolomide or both. This clonotype was sampled from a man in his forties or fifties with glioma. Some clones in this sample may be carry-over from other donors' samples. The CDR3 nucleotides are TGCGCCAGCAGCCCTTCCTTGACTAGCGGGGGGCGGGAGACCCAGTACTTC. This translates into CASSPSLTSGGRETQYF.